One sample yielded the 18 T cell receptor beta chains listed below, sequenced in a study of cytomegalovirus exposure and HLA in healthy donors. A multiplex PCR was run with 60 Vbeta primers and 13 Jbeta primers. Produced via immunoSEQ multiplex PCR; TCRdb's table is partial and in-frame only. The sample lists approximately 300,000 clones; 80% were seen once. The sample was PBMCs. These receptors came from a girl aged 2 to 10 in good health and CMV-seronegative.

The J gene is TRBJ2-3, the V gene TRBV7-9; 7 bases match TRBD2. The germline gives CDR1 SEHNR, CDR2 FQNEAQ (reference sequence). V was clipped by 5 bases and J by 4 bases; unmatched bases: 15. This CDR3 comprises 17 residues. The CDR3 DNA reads TGTGCCAGCAGCCCGCCGGTGAGCGGGGCCCATTCAGATACGCAGTATTTT. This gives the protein CASSPPVSGAHSDTQYF.

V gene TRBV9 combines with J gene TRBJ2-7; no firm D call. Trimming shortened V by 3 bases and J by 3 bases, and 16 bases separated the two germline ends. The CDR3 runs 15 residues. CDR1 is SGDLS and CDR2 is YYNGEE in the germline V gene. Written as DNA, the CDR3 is TGTGCCAGCAGCGCGTACCCGGGTCTGATCTACGAGCAGTACTTC. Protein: CASSAYPGLIYEQYF.

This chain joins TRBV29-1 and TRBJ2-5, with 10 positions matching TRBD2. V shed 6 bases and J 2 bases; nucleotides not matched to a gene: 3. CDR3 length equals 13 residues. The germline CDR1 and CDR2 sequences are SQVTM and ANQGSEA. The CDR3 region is CSVSGGVQETQYF. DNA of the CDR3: TGCAGCGTGAGCGGGGGGGTTCAAGAGACCCAGTACTTC.

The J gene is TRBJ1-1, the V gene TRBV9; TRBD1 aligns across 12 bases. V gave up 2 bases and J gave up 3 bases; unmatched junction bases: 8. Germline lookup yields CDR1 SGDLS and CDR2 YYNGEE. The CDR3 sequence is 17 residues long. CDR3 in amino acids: CASSVLPGQGADTEAFF. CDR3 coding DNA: TGTGCCAGCAGCGTTCTCCCGGGACAGGGGGCAGACACTGAAGCTTTCTTT.

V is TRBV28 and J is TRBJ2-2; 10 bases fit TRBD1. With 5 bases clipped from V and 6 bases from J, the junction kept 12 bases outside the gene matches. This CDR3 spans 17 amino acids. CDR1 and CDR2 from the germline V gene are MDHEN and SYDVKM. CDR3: CASSHLEGTGDAGELFF. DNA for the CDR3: TGTGCCAGCAGTCACCTTGAGGGGACAGGGGACGCCGGGGAGCTGTTTTTT.

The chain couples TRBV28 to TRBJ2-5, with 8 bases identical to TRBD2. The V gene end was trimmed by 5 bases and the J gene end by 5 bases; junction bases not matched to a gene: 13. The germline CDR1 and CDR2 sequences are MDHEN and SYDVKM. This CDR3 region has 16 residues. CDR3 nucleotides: TGTGCCAGCAGTACAGCCGCCGCGGGAGGTCACGAGACCCAGTACTTC. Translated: CASSTAAAGGHETQYF.

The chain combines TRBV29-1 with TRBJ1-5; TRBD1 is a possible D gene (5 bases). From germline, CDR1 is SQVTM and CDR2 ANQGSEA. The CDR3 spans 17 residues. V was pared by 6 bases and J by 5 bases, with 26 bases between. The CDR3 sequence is CSVALGLLRTGHQPQHF. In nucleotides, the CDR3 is TGCAGCGTGGCGTTGGGACTCCTTAGGACGGGTCATCAGCCCCAGCATTTT.

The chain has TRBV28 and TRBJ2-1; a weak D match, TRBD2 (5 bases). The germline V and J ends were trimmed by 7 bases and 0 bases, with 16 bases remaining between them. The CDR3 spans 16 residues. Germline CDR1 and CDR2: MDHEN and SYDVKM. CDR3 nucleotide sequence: TGTGCCAGCACCACTAGTGGCCAGATCTCCTACAATGAGCAGTTCTTC. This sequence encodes CASTTSGQISYNEQFF.

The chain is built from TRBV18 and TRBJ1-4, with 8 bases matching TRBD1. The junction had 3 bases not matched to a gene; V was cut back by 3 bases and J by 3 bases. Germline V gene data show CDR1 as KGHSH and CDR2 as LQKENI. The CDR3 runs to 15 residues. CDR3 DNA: TGTGCCAGCTCACCCCGGGACAGGCCTAATGAAAAACTGTTTTTT. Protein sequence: CASSPRDRPNEKLFF. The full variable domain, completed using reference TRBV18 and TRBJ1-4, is NAGVMQNPRHLVRRRGQEARLRCSPMKGHSHVYWYRQLPEEGLKFMVYLQKENIIDESGMPKERFSAEFPKEGPSILRIQQVVRGDSAAYFCASSPRDRPNEKLFFGSGTQLSVL.

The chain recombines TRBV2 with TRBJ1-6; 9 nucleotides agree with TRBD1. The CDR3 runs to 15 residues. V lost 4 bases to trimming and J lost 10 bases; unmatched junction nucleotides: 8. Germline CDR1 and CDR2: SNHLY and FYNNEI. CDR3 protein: CASSGFGTGNSPLHF. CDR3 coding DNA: TGTGCCAGCAGTGGGTTTGGGACAGGGAACTCACCCCTCCACTTT.

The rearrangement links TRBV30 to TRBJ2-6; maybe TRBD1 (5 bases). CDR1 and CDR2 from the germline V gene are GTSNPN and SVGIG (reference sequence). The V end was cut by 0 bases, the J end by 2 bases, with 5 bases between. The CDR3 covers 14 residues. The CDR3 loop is CAWSVGAGANVLTF. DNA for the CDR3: TGTGCCTGGAGTGTAGGGGCTGGGGCCAACGTCCTGACTTTC.

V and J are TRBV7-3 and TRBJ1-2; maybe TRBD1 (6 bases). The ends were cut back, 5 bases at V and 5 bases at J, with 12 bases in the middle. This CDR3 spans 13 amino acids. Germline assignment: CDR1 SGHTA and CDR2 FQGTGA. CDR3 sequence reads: CASSQSTGYGYTF. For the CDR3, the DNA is TGTGCCAGCAGCCAAAGTACAGGGTATGGCTACACCTTC.

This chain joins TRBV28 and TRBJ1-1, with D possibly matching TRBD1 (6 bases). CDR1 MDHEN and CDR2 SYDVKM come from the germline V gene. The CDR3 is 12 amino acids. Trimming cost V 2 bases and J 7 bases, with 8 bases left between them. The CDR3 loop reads CASSLHRVEAFF. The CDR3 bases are TGTGCCAGCAGTTTACACAGGGTTGAAGCTTTCTTT.

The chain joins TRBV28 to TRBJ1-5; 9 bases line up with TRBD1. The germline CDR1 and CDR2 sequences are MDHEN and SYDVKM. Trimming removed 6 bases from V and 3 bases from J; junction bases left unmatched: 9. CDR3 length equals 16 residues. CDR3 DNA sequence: TGTGCCAGCAGACGACCCGGGACAGGGTTCAATCAGCCCCAGCATTTT. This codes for CASRRPGTGFNQPQHF.

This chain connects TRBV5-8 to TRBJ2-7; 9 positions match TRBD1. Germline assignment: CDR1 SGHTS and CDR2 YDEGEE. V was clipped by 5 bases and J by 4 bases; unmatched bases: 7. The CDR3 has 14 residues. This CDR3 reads CASRSPGQGYEQYF. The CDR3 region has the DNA TGTGCCAGCAGGTCGCCGGGACAGGGTTACGAGCAGTACTTC.

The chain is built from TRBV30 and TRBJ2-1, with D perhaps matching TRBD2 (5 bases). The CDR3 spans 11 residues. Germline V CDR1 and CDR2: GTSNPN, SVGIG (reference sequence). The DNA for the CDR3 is TGTGCGCGGGCCTCGGAGGTTGAGCAGTTCTTC. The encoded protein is CARASEVEQFF.

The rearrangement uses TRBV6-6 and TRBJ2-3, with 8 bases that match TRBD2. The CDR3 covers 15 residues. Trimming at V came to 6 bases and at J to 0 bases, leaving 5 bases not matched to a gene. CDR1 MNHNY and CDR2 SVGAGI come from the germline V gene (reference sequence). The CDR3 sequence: CASRLLADSTDTQYF. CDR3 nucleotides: TGTGCCAGCAGACTACTAGCGGACAGCACAGATACGCAGTATTTT.

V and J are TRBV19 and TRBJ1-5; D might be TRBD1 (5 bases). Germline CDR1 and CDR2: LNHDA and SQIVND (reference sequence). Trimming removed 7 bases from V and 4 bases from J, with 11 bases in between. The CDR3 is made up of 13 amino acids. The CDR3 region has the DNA TGTGCCAGTAACCGGGGGTGGAATCAGCCCCAGCATTTT. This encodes CASNRGWNQPQHF.